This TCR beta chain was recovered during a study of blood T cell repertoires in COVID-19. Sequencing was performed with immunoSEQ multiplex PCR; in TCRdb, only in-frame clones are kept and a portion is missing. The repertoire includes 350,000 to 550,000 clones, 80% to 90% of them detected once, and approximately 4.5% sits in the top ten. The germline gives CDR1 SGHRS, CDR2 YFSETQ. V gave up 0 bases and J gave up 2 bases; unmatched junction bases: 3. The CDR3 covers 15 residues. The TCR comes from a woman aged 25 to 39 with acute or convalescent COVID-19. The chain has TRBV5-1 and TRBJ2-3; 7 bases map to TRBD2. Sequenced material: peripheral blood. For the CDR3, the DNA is TGCGCCAGCAGCTTGGTTGGGGACTACACAGATACGCAGTATTTT. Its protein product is CASSLVGDYTDTQYF.